This entry features one T cell receptor beta chain sequence. Its antigen is still unknown. An expansion of CD8+CD57+ cells by flow cytometry had been shown in patients chosen for sequencing. These data are taken from a study of CD8+CD57+ T cells in acquired aplastic anemia. CDR3 and TCR beta VDJ profiling relied on a genomic DNA template. Via MiXCR, TCRdb re-called the reads, giving one row per CDR3 protein. This repertoire shows more than 150,000 distinct CDR3 sequences, approximately 48% found once; its top ten account for about 1.8%. Study findings and constraints: Sharing between patients and controls was observed for twenty-nine CD8+ CDR3 sequences.

V lost 5 bases to trimming and J lost 5 bases, with 15 bases between them. This CDR3 has 14 residues. CDR1 is LNHDA, CDR2 SQIVND, per germline (reference sequence). The sample comprised sorted CD4+, CD8+, or CD8+CD57+ T cells (not recorded which) from PBMCs. The rearrangement joins TRBV19 to TRBJ1-1; tentative D call: TRBD1 (6 bases). This clonotype was obtained from a human donor with aplastic anemia. CDR3 residues: CASSDPGDRTEAFF. CDR3 sequence (DNA): TGTGCCAGTAGTGATCCAGGGGATAGGACTGAAGCTTTCTTT.